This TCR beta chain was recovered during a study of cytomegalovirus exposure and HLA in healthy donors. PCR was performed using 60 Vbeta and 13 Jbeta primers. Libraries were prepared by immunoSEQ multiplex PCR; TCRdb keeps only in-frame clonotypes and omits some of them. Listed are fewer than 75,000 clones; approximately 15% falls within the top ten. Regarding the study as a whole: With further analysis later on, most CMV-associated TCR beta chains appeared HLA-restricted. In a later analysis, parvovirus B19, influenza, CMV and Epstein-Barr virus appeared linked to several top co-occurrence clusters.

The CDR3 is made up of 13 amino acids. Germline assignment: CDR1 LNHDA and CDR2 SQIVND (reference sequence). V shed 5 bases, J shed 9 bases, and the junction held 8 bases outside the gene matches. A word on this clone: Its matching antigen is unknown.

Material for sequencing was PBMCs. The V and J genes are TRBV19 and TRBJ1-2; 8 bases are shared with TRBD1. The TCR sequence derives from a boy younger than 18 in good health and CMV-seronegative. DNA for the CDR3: TGTGCCAGTAGTCCTCGGACAGGGTCCAGCTACACCTTC. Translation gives CASSPRTGSSYTF.